This T cell receptor (beta chain) was captured in a study of blood T cell repertoires in COVID-19. Study-wide background: Collection of acute and convalescent COVID-19 samples took place in the United States, Italy and Spain. Sources were T cells, B-cell-depleted T cells, or PBMCs; the material itself was cDNA or gDNA.

Per the original data handling: Reference gene primer amplification yielded estimated nucleated cell counts. Generated by immunoSEQ multiplex PCR, the TCRdb table keeps only in-frame clones and is missing some. V, J and clone size reflect that table, while D and trimming were determined from the DNA. Of about 210,000 clones listed, 80% to 90% were seen once; the top ten hold about 8%. V was pared by 1 base and J by 6 bases, with 7 bases between. This CDR3 is built from 11 residues. CDR1 and CDR2 (germline): SQVTM, ANQGSEA. The receptor comes from a woman aged 45-60 years with active or convalescent COVID-19. The sample comprised peripheral blood. V usage is TRBV29-1 and J usage is TRBJ2-7; D might be TRBD1 (6 bases). CDR3 DNA: TGCAGCGTTGAAGGAGGGGGCGAGCAGTACTTC. Its protein is CSVEGGGEQYF.